This TCR beta chain stems from a study of blood T cell repertoires in COVID-19. Study details: COVID-19 samples collected from the United States, Italy and Spain covered acute and convalescent phases. T cells, B-cell-depleted T cells, or PBMCs provided the cDNA or gDNA that served as material.

Per the germline V gene, CDR1 is LNHDA and CDR2 is SQIVND (reference sequence). This CDR3 contains 13 residues. The ends were cut back, 7 bases at V and 6 bases at J, with 13 bases in the middle. How the authors handled the data: Estimated nucleated cell counts came from reference gene primer amplification. Using immunoSEQ multiplex PCR, the repertoire was profiled, and TCRdb retains in-frame clones only, with some absent. The V and J calls and clone size are taken from that table; D and trimming were inferred from the DNA. Of tens of thousands of clones detected, around 87% appear once; the ten largest clones hold about 9.5%.

This clonotype was sampled from an elderly man with active COVID-19. This sequence joins TRBV19 and TRBJ2-1; the D gene is possibly TRBD2 (8 bases). Sequencing was carried out using peripheral blood. The CDR3 sequence: CASNREGANEQFF. The CDR3 DNA reads TGTGCCAGTAACCGGGAGGGGGCCAATGAGCAGTTCTTC. Together with reference TRBV19 and TRBJ2-1, the CDR3 gives the full variable domain: DGGITQSPKYLFRKEGQNVTLSCEQNLNHDAMYWYRQDPGQGLRLIYYSQIVNDFQKGDIAEGYSVSREKKESFPLTVTSAQKNPTAFYLCASNREGANEQFFGPGTRLTVL.